This record concerns one T cell receptor (beta chain) sequence. The CDR3 loop spans 14 amino acids. V lost 4 bases and J lost 1, with 10 bases in between. Germline assignment: CDR1 SGHNT and CDR2 YENEEA. Recruitment covered some 25 US areas and drew participants whose ages spanned about 18 to 89 years. These data originate in a study of blood T cell repertoires in COVID-19. Study as a whole: Samples came from the United States, Italy and Spain, spanning acute and convalescent COVID-19.

How the authors handled the data: Nucleated cell number was recorded as an estimate derived from reference gene primer amplification. The table came from immunoSEQ multiplex PCR; TCRdb's copy has only in-frame clones and leaves some out. V and J calls and clone size are given by that table; D and trimming were obtained from the DNA. The sample lists about 220,000 clones; around 87% were seen once. Sequencing was performed on PBMCs or T cells enriched from blood (not recorded which). The chain employs TRBV11-3 and TRBJ1-1; D uncertain. This TCR came from a woman aged 18-29 years in a cohort exposed to, infected with or recovered from COVID-19 (not recorded which). CDR3 protein: CASSSGFSNTEAFF. In DNA form, the CDR3 reads TGTGCCAGCAGCTCCGGGTTTTCGAACACTGAAGCTTTCTTT.